This T cell receptor beta chain originates from a study of cytomegalovirus exposure and HLA in healthy donors. For the study at large: The study's early data release held around 85 million unique TCRs from HLA-typed donors. Points from the study as a whole: In a later analysis, TCR beta V- and J-gene trimming showed a link to a missense DCLRE1C variant. The classifier was said to identify cytomegalovirus status with high specificity and sensitivity.

The table lists this clone with a count of one. Its antigen is still unknown. Germline V gene data show CDR1 as KGHSH and CDR2 as LQKENI. V was pared by 7 bases and J by 1 base, with 7 bases between. The CDR3 loop spans 12 amino acids. PCR amplification relied on 60 Vbeta primers (plus 13 Jbeta primers). Sequencing was performed with immunoSEQ multiplex PCR; in TCRdb, only in-frame clones are kept and a portion is missing. The sample shows fewer than 250,000 clones, over 80% of them seen only once. The sequenced sample was PBMCs. This TCR derives from a man aged 30 to 45 in good health and CMV-seronegative. The rearrangement links TRBV18 to TRBJ2-5; D is possibly TRBD2 (5 bases). CDR3 in DNA: TGTGCCAGCTTAACTAGCCAAGAGACCCAGTACTTC. Protein product: CASLTSQETQYF.